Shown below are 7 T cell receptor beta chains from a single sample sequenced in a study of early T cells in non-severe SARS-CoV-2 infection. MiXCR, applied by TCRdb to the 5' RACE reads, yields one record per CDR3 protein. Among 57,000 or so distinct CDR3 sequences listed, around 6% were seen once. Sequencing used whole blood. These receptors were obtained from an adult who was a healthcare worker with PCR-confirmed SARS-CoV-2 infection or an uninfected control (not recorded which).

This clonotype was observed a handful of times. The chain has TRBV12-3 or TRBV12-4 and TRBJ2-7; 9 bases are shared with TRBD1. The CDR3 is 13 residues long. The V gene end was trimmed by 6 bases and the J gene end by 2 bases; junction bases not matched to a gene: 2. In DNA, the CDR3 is TGTGCCAGCAGGCGGACAGGGGCCTACGAGCAGTACTTC. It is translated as CASRRTGAYEQYF.

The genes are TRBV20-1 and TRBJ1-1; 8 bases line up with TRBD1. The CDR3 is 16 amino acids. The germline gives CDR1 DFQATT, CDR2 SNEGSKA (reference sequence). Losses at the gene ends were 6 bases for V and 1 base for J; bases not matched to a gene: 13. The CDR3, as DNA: TGCAGTGCCTTACGACAGGGGAGAGGGAAGAACACTGAAGCTTTCTTT. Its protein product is CSALRQGRGKNTEAFF.

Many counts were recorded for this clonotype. The CDR3 DNA reads as TGCGCCAGCAGCTTGTCGGGAGGGAAAGAGACCCAGTACTTC. Amino acids: CASSLSGGKETQYF. The chain links TRBV5-1 to TRBJ2-5; 8 nucleotides agree with TRBD2. The CDR3 loop spans 14 amino acids. Trimming removed 1 base from V and 3 bases from J; junction bases left unmatched: 2. Germline assignment: CDR1 SGHRS and CDR2 YFSETQ.

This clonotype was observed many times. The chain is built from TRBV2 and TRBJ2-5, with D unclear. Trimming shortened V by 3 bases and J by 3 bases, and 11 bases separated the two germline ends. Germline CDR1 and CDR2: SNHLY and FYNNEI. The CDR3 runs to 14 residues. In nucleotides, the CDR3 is TGTGCCAGCAGTGACCCCTCATCCAAAGAGACCCAGTACTTC. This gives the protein CASSDPSSKETQYF.

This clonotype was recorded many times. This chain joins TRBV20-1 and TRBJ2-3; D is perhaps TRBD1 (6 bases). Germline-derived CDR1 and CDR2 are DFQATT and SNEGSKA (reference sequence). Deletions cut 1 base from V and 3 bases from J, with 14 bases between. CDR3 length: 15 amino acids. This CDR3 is CSARVAGRGTDTQYF. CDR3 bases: TGCAGTGCTAGAGTAGCAGGCAGGGGAACAGATACGCAGTATTTT.

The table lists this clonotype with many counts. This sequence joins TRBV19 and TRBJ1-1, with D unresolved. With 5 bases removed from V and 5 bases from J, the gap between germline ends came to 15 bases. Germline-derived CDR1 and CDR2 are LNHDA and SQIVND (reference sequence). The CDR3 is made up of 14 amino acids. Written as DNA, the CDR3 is TGTGCCAGTAGTGTGGCTTACGTGGGTACTGAAGCTTTCTTT. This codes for CASSVAYVGTEAFF.

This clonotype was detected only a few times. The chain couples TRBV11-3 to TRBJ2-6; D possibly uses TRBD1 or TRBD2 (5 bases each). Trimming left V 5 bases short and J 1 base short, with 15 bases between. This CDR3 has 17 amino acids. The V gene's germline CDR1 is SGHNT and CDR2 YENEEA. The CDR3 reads CASSPGTGSSGANVLTF. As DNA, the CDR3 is TGTGCCAGCAGCCCCGGGACGGGATCTTCTGGGGCCAACGTCCTGACTTTC.